Each of the 21 T cell receptor beta chains below was sequenced from the same sample in a study of cytomegalovirus exposure and HLA in healthy donors. PCR involved 60 Vbeta and 13 Jbeta primers. Assay used: immunoSEQ multiplex PCR; TCRdb lists only in-frame clones, some missing. The data contain about 180,000 clones, roughly four fifths of them singletons. The sequenced material came from PBMCs. Source of these receptors: a man younger than 35 in good health and CMV-seronegative.

CDR3 DNA sequence: TGTGCCAGCAGCCCCTATGGGGCGGGGGGCTTAGCCAAAAACATTCAGTACTTC. Protein: CASSPYGAGGLAKNIQYF. V gene TRBV9 combines with J gene TRBJ2-4; 8 bases match TRBD2. Germline V CDR1 and CDR2: SGDLS, YYNGEE. V shed 4 bases, J shed 0 bases, and the junction held 12 bases outside the gene matches. The CDR3 covers 18 residues.

This chain joins TRBV2 and TRBJ1-1; 7 bases agree with TRBD1. CDR1 is SNHLY, CDR2 FYNNEI, per germline. This CDR3 spans 13 amino acids. Trimming at V came to 6 bases and at J to 2 bases, leaving 3 bases not matched to a gene. CDR3 sequence reads: CASRGDRNTEAFF. The CDR3 DNA sequence: TGTGCCAGCAGGGGGGACAGAAACACTGAAGCTTTCTTT.

The chain uses TRBV9 and TRBJ2-3; TRBD2 agrees at 9 bases. The trim removed 1 base at V and 4 bases at J, leaving 7 bases unmatched. CDR3 length: 16 amino acids. Germline assignment: CDR1 SGDLS and CDR2 YYNGEE. The CDR3 nucleotides read TGTGCCAGCAGCGTAAAGGCGGGAGGGCCTGCAGATACGCAGTATTTT. Protein product: CASSVKAGGPADTQYF.

The rearrangement joins TRBV6-6 to TRBJ2-5; 12 bases match TRBD2. The trim removed 0 bases at V and 2 bases at J, leaving 1 base unmatched. The germline V gene encodes CDR1 MNHNY and CDR2 SVGAGI (reference sequence). This CDR3 is built from 16 residues. The CDR3 DNA reads TGTGCCAGCAGTTACTCTGGACTAGCGGGGCAAGAGACCCAGTACTTC. Its translation: CASSYSGLAGQETQYF.

The rearrangement uses TRBV6-1 and TRBJ2-7, with D tentatively TRBD2 (5 bases). The CDR3 contains 14 residues. From germline, CDR1 is MNHNS and CDR2 SASEGT. V gave up 2 bases and J gave up 3 bases, with 11 bases separating them. The CDR3 nucleotides read TGTGCCAGCAGTGAACCCCGGGGTGACTACGAGCAGTACTTC. This encodes CASSEPRGDYEQYF.

The genes are TRBV5-1 and TRBJ2-7; 9 bases align to TRBD1. CDR1 SGHRS and CDR2 YFSETQ come from the germline V gene. CDR3 length: 15 residues. J gave up 4 bases and V 5 bases, and 10 bases lay outside the gene matches. Here the CDR3 reads CASREGQGRSYEQYF. CDR3 DNA: TGCGCCAGCAGGGAGGGACAGGGAAGGTCGTACGAGCAGTACTTC.

The rearrangement joins TRBV5-6 to TRBJ2-5; the match to TRBD2 covers 8 bases. This CDR3 is built from 15 residues. The V and J ends lost 1 base and 3 bases, in that order; junction bases with no gene match: 5. CDR1 is SGHDT and CDR2 is YYEEEE in the germline V gene. The CDR3 region is CASSLLAGLKETQYF. The CDR3 nucleotides read TGTGCCAGCAGCTTGTTAGCGGGGTTAAAAGAGACCCAGTACTTC.

A remark on this clone: Mismatch with germline at one junction end may stem from a read error. The CDR3 is CASSLDAWGGTYNEQLF. CDR3 nucleotides: TGTGCCAGCAGCTTGGATGCGTGGGGCGGAACCTACAATGAGCAGCTCTTC. The rearrangement links TRBV5-6 to TRBJ2-1, with D possibly being TRBD1 (5 bases). CDR1 is SGHDT, CDR2 YYEEEE, per germline. The CDR3 spans 17 residues.

J is TRBJ2-7 and V is TRBV7-9, with a tentative D call TRBD1 (5 bases). The CDR3 spans 16 residues. V was pared by 0 bases and J by 5 bases, with 17 bases between. Germline-derived CDR1 and CDR2 are SEHNR and FQNEAQ (reference sequence). The CDR3 loop is CASSLAGNVLGHEQYF. The CDR3 nucleotides are TGTGCCAGCAGCTTAGCCGGAAATGTTTTGGGGCACGAGCAGTACTTC.

This clone was counted a few times. This chain connects TRBV9 to TRBJ1-6, with a tentative D call TRBD1 (6 bases). The CDR3 contains 16 residues. The ends were cut back, 4 bases at V and 0 bases at J, with 11 bases in the middle. CDR1 is SGDLS, CDR2 YYNGEE, per germline. CDR3: CASSTSDSSYNSPLHF. The CDR3 DNA follows: TGTGCCAGCAGCACCTCGGACAGCTCCTATAATTCACCCCTCCACTTT.

The chain couples TRBV5-1 to TRBJ1-5, with 8 bases lining up with TRBD1. V shed 0 bases and J 4 bases; nucleotides not matched to a gene: 0. The CDR3 sequence is 14 residues long. Germline CDR1 is SGHRS and CDR2 is YFSETQ. CDR3 residues: CASSLGDRNQPQHF. CDR3 in DNA: TGCGCCAGCAGCTTGGGGGACAGGAATCAGCCCCAGCATTTT.

This CDR3 is CASSLGGRWNEKLFF. For the CDR3, the DNA is TGCGCCAGCAGCCTGGGAGGTCGTTGGAATGAAAAACTGTTTTTT. The rearrangement links TRBV5-1 to TRBJ1-4; D call uncertain. Germline V gene data show CDR1 as SGHRS and CDR2 as YFSETQ. Trimming took 4 bases from V and 5 from J, leaving 15 bases between them. The CDR3 is made up of 15 amino acids. The full variable domain, in which reference TRBV5-1 and TRBJ1-4 provide the parts outside the CDR3, is KAGVTQTPRYLIKTRGQQVTLSCSPISGHRSVSWYQQTPGQGLQFLFEYFSETQRNKGNFPGRFSGRQFSNSRSEMNVSTLELGDSALYLCASSLGGRWNEKLFFGSGTQLSVL.

The chain couples TRBV28 to TRBJ1-2, with 11 bases fitting TRBD1. The germline gives CDR1 MDHEN, CDR2 SYDVKM. This CDR3 has 15 residues. V lost 3 bases, J lost 4 bases, and 4 bases stayed unmatched. The CDR3 DNA reads TGTGCCAGCAGTTTCGGGGACAGGGGGTTCTATGGCTACACCTTC. Translation gives CASSFGDRGFYGYTF.

The rearrangement joins TRBV5-1 to TRBJ2-5; 8 bases line up with TRBD1. V trimming: 5 bases; J trimming: 6 bases; junction bases outside the gene matches: 3. CDR3 size: 12 residues. The V gene's germline CDR1 is SGHRS and CDR2 YFSETQ. CDR3 coding DNA: TGCGCCAGCAGGGCAGGGGGCCAGACCCAGTACTTC. It codes for CASRAGGQTQYF.

This clone turned up a few times. The gene calls are TRBV9 and TRBJ2-7; a possible D gene is TRBD2 (6 bases). Germline CDR1 and CDR2: SGDLS and YYNGEE. Trimming left V 3 bases short and J 2 bases short, with 15 bases between. This CDR3 spans 15 amino acids. The CDR3 DNA reads TGTGCCAGCAGCGGGAGGGGTACCAGCGCCTACGAGCAGTACTTC. As protein: CASSGRGTSAYEQYF.

This clone was counted a few times. This chain uses TRBV29-1 with TRBJ2-1; D uncertain. Trimming stripped 3 bases from V and 3 bases from J, with 15 bases between. The germline V gene has CDR1 SQVTM and CDR2 ANQGSEA. The CDR3 covers 15 residues. The CDR3 nucleotides are TGCAGCGTTGAGGGCTCAGCTACCCTCTACAATGAGCAGTTCTTC. Translating gives CSVEGSATLYNEQFF.

The rearrangement uses TRBV5-3 and TRBJ2-4; 7 bases align to TRBD1. TRBV5-3 is identified as an open reading frame with a role that is uncertain. This CDR3 is built from 16 residues. The V segment lost 0 bases and the J segment 3 bases; nucleotides outside the gene matches: 6. The CDR3 protein is CARSLGQGCVKNIQYF. The DNA of the CDR3 is TGTGCCAGAAGCTTGGGACAGGGCTGTGTCAAAAACATTCAGTACTTC.

J is TRBJ1-2 and V is TRBV15, with 11 bases identical to TRBD1. Looked up from germline, CDR1 is LNHNV and CDR2 is YYDKDF (reference sequence). The CDR3 is 17 residues long. V lost 4 bases, J lost 8 bases, and 15 bases stayed unmatched. The CDR3 reads CATSKDRGRDRPLGYTF. In DNA, the CDR3 is TGTGCCACCAGCAAGGACAGGGGGCGCGATCGTCCCCTGGGCTACACCTTC.

The table lists this clone with a few counts. This chain connects TRBV6-5 to TRBJ1-5; the match to TRBD1 covers 7 bases. The CDR3 sequence is 14 residues long. Per germline, CDR1 MNHEY and CDR2 SVGAGI. The ends lost 6 bases at V and 3 bases at J; junction bases unmatched: 5. CDR3 region: CASSYRGLNQPQHF. As DNA, the CDR3 is TGTGCCAGCAGCTACAGGGGCCTCAATCAGCCCCAGCATTTT.

CDR3 nucleotides: TGTGCCAGTAGTATACTAGCGGGAGGCGGGGAGCTGTTTTTT. It is translated as CASSILAGGGELFF. The chain couples TRBV19 to TRBJ2-2, with TRBD2 matching over 11 bases. There are 14 residues in the CDR3. V shed 2 bases, J shed 7 bases, and the junction held 0 bases outside the gene matches. CDR1 is LNHDA and CDR2 is SQIVND in the germline V gene (reference sequence).

The V gene is TRBV6-5, the J gene TRBJ1-1, with TRBD1 identical over 9 bases. The CDR3 runs 14 residues. Losses at the gene ends were 6 bases for V and 5 bases for J; bases not matched to a gene: 7. Germline loops: CDR1 MNHEY, CDR2 SVGAGI. The CDR3 DNA follows: TGTGCCAGCAGATGGGACAGGGTGAGGACTGAAGCTTTCTTT. It codes for CASRWDRVRTEAFF.